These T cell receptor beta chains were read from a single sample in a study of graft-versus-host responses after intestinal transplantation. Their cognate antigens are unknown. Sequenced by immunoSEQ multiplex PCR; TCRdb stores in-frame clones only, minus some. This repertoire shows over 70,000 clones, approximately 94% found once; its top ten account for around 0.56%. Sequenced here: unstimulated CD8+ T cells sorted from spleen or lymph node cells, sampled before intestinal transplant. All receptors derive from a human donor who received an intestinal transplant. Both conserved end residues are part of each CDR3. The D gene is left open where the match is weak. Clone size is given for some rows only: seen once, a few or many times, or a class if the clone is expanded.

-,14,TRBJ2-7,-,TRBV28,TGTGCCAGCAGTTATGGGAAGGGGGCCTACGAGCAGTACTTC,CASSYGKGAYEQYF
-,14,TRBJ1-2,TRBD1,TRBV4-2,TGTGCCAGCAGCCAAGCACAGGGGGGGGATGGCTACACCTTC,CASSQAQGGDGYTF
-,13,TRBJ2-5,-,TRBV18,TGTGCCAGCTCACCACCGTTGGAAGAGACCCAGTACTTC,CASSPPLEETQYF
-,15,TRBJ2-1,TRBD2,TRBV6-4,TGTGCCAGCTCAACAATAGCGGGACCCTACAATGAGCAGTTCTTC,CASSTIAGPYNEQFF
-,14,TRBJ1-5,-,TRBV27,TGTGCCAGCGCCAACGAGAGGGGCAATCAGCCCCAGCATTTT,CASANERGNQPQHF
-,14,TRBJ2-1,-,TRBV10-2,TGCGCCAGCAGTGGACTAGGGGGTGGCAATGAGCAGTTCTTC,CASSGLGGGNEQFF
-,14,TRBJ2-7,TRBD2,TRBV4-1,TGCGCCAGCAGCCATTCTAGCGGGTCCTACGAGCAGTACTTC,CASSHSSGSYEQYF
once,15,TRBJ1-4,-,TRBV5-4,TGTGCCAGCACCCCGACTCTGGGTGAGAATGAAAAACTGTTTTTT,CASTPTLGENEKLFF
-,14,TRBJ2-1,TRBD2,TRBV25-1,TGTGCCAGCAGTGATAAAACGGGAGGTAATGAGCAGTTCTTC,CASSDKTGGNEQFF
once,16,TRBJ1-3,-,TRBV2,TGTGCCAGCAGTAGGACCGTCGTGAGCTCTGGAAACACCATATATTTT,CASSRTVVSSGNTIYF
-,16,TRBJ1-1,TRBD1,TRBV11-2,TGTGCCAGCAGCTTAGACGCGGACAGGATGAACACTGAAGCTTTCTTT,CASSLDADRMNTEAFF
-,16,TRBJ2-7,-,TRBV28,TGTGCCAGCAGTTTCCCCCAGGAGGTCTCACCATACGAGCAGTACTTC,CASSFPQEVSPYEQYF
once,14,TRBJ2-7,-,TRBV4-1,TGCGCCAGCAGCCCATTCGGAGGAGGCTACGAGCAGTACTTC,CASSPFGGGYEQYF
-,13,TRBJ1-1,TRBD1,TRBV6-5,TGTGCCAGCAGTTTACAGGGGGACACTGAAGCTTTCTTT,CASSLQGDTEAFF
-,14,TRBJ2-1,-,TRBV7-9,TGTGCCAGCAGCTCGGCGAGTGGTTACAATGAGCAGTTCTTC,CASSSASGYNEQFF
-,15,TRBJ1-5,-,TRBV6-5,TGTGCCAGCAGTTACATGGCAGGGGTTGATCAGCCCCAGCATTTT,CASSYMAGVDQPQHF
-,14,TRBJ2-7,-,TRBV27,TGTGCCAGCAGTTACAGGGTAGGGGGATACGAGCAGTACTTC,CASSYRVGGYEQYF
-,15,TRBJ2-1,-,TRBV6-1,TGTGCCAGCAGTGAATTGACTGGATGGAACAATGAGCAGTTCTTC,CASSELTGWNNEQFF
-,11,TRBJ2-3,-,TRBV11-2,TGTGCCAGCAGCTTGGAGGGGGCGAGGTATTTT,CASSLEGARYF
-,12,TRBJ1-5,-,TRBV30,TGTGCCTGGAGTCCAGGGTTACAGCCCCAGCATTTT,CAWSPGLQPQHF
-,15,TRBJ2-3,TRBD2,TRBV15,TGTGCCACCAGCCTTTTGACTAGCGCCCCAGATACGCAGTATTTT,CATSLLTSAPDTQYF
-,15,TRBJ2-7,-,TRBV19,TGTGCCAGTAGTATATGGTCGGGGGCGGACTACGAGCAGTACTTC,CASSIWSGADYEQYF
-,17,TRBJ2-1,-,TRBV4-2,TGTGCCAGCAGCCAAGCCCCAGCGGGCTTTATAAACAATGAGCAGTTCTTC,CASSQAPAGFINNEQFF
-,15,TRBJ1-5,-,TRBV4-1,TGCGCCAGCAGCCCCCAGGGAGGGACTCATCAGCCCCAGCATTTT,CASSPQGGTHQPQHF
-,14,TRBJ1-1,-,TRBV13,TGTGCCAGCAGCTTAGAGAGGGTGAACACTGAAGCTTTCTTT,CASSLERVNTEAFF
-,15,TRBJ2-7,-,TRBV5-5,TGTGCCAGCAGCTTGGTGGCAGGGGAGGTCTACGAGCAGTACTTC,CASSLVAGEVYEQYF
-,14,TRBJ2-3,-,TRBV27,TGTGCCAGCAGTTTATCGGGAGCCACAGATACGCAGTATTTT,CASSLSGATDTQYF
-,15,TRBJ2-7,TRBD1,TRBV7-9,TGTGCCAGCAGCTCACCCGGGACAGGGGACTACGAGCAGTACTTC,CASSSPGTGDYEQYF
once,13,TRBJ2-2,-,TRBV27,TGTGCCAGCAGCCTCGGGGTGACCGGGGAGCTGTTTTTT,CASSLGVTGELFF
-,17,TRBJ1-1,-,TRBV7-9,TGTGCCAGCAGCTTATTCGGGCTTCGAGGCCCCGGCCCTGAAGCTTTCTTT,CASSLFGLRGPGPEAFF
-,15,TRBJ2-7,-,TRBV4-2,TGTGCCAGCAGCCCTATGGCCGGCTCCTCCTACGAGCAGTACTTC,CASSPMAGSSYEQYF
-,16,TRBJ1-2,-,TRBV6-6,TGTGCCAGCAGTTACTCTCCGGGACATCAAAAATATGGCTACACCTTC,CASSYSPGHQKYGYTF
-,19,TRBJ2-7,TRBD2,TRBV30,TGTGCCTGGAGAGGTCCTCCACTAGACGGGCGGGAGCACTCCTACGAGCAGTACTTC,CAWRGPPLDGREHSYEQYF
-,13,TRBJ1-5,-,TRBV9,TGTGCCAGCAGCGAGGGAGAGTATCAGCCCCAGCATTTT,CASSEGEYQPQHF
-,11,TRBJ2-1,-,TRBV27,TGTGCCAGCAGTTTTTTCAATGAGCAGTTCTTC,CASSFFNEQFF
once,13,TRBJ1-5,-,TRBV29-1,TGCAGCGTGGTCGTAACAGGCGATCAGCCCCAGCATTTT,CSVVVTGDQPQHF
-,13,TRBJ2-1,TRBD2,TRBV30,TGTGCCTGGAATCTAGCGGGAGGCGATGAGCAGTTCTTC,CAWNLAGGDEQFF